The present entry profiles one T cell receptor beta chain with its context. This CDR3 is built from 17 residues. Trimming took 2 bases from V and 5 from J; bases not matched to a gene: 9. Germline V gene data show CDR1 as MDHEN and CDR2 as SYDVKM. The data are from a study of shared clonotypes between healthy human individuals. TCRdb's table, derived via immunoSEQ multiplex PCR, lists solely in-frame clones and lacks some. The sample has more than 2 million clones; roughly 94% are singletons. Material: naive CD4+ T cells sorted from blood. This sample's subset: CD45RA+ positively selected. The TCR originated in a man aged 18 to 29 in good health. The chain couples TRBV28 to TRBJ1-6; 7 bases map to TRBD1. CDR3 bases: TGTGCCAGCAGTTTAGTAAGTGGGACAGAAGATAATTCACCCCTCCACTTT. This codes for CASSLVSGTEDNSPLHF.